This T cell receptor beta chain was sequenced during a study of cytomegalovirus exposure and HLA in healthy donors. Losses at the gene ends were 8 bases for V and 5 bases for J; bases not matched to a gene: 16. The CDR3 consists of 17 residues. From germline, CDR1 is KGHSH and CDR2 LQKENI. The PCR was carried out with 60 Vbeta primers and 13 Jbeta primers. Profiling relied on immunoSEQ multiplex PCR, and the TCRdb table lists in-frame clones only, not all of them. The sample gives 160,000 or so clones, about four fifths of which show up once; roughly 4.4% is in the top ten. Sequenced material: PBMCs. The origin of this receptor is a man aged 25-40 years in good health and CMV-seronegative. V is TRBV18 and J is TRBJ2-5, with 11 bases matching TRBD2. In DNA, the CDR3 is TGTGCCAGCCAGTATCAGCTACTAGCGGGAGTGAAGGAGACCCAGTACTTC. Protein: CASQYQLLAGVKETQYF.